The 27 T cell receptor beta chains below were found in one sample sequenced in a study of OX40 agonist ivuxolimab in advanced cancers. Assay: immunoSEQ multiplex PCR; the TCRdb copy retains only in-frame clones and omits some. In the table there are fewer than 55,000 clones, about 76% of which are singletons. This sample comprised CD4+ or CD8+ T cells sorted from blood, obtained in a trial of the OX40 agonist ivuxolimab. All receptors derive from an adult with an advanced solid tumor such as melanoma, head and neck, liver or kidney cancer.

V is TRBV2 and J is TRBJ2-6; TRBD1 matches 10 bases. The length of the CDR3 is 17 residues. With 6 bases clipped from V and 4 bases from J, the junction kept 9 bases outside the gene matches. Germline V gives CDR1 SNHLY, CDR2 FYNNEI. The CDR3 coding sequence is TGTGCCAGCAGCTCCGGGACAGGGGAGTCCGGGGCCAACGTCCTGACTTTC. As protein: CASSSGTGESGANVLTF.

This chain links TRBV9 with TRBJ1-1, with D hard to call. The CDR3 has 15 amino acids. CDR1 and CDR2 from the germline V gene are SGDLS and YYNGEE. V was pared by 3 bases and J by 2 bases, with 14 bases between. CDR3 bases: TGTGCCAGCAGCGCCCCGATTGGGCTTAACACTGAAGCTTTCTTT. Protein sequence: CASSAPIGLNTEAFF.

The chain joins TRBV18 to TRBJ2-1; TRBD1 is a possible D gene (9 bases). V was shortened by 0 bases and J by 0 bases, with 30 bases between the two germline ends. The CDR3 loop spans 23 amino acids. Germline V gene lookup returns CDR1 KGHSH and CDR2 LQKENI. The CDR3 reads CASSPPTGGVRGELTSSYNEQFF. Written as DNA, the CDR3 is TGTGCCAGCTCACCACCGACAGGGGGAGTGCGGGGGGAACTGACGAGCTCCTACAATGAGCAGTTCTTC.

This chain links TRBV11-2 with TRBJ2-3; D remains unclear. The CDR3 is made up of 14 amino acids. The ends were cut back, 8 bases at V and 0 bases at J, with 12 bases in the middle. Germline values: CDR1 SGHAT, CDR2 FQNNGV. The CDR3: CASYSWDSTDTQYF. In nucleotides, the CDR3 is TGTGCCAGCTACTCTTGGGATAGCACAGATACGCAGTATTTT.

This clone was found a few times. Other nucleotide sequences from this sample produce the same CDR3. This rearrangement joins TRBV9 to TRBJ2-2, with D unclear. V lost 0 bases and J lost 5, with 5 bases in between. Germline assignment: CDR1 SGDLS and CDR2 YYNGEE. This CDR3 spans 13 amino acids. DNA for the CDR3: TGTGCCAGCAGCGTAGGGGGAACCGGGGAGCTGTTTTTT. It yields the protein CASSVGGTGELFF.

The V call is TRBV7-6, the J call TRBJ2-7, with 7 nucleotides matching TRBD1. V was pared by 2 bases and J by 3 bases, with 16 bases of the junction left unmatched. The CDR3 runs to 18 residues. Germline V CDR1 and CDR2: SGHVS, FNYEAQ. This chain's CDR3 is CASSLSGTDITTGYEQYF. The CDR3 DNA reads TGTGCCAGCAGCTTAAGTGGGACAGATATTACCACGGGCTACGAGCAGTACTTC.

The chain couples TRBV20-1 to TRBJ1-2; no reliable D call. This CDR3 contains 11 residues. Between the trimmed V and J ends, which lost 3 bases and 6 bases, there was a span of 8 bases. Per germline, CDR1 DFQATT and CDR2 SNEGSKA (reference sequence). DNA for the CDR3: TGCAGTGCTAGCGGGGAGGATGGCTACACCTTC. Translating it yields CSASGEDGYTF.

The chain carries TRBV28 and TRBJ1-5; 7 nucleotides line up with TRBD1. Germline-derived CDR1 and CDR2 are MDHEN and SYDVKM. CDR3 length equals 16 residues. V was pared by 6 bases and J by 3 bases, with 11 bases of the junction left unmatched. CDR3 nucleotides: TGTGCCAGCAGCGAACAAGGACAGGAGTTCAATCAGCCCCAGCATTTT. It yields the protein CASSEQGQEFNQPQHF.

By share, this clone ranks as medium-sized (0.01 to 0.1%). The chain couples TRBV7-9 to TRBJ2-2; D remains ambiguous. Per the germline V gene, CDR1 is SEHNR and CDR2 is FQNEAQ (reference sequence). There are 13 residues in the CDR3. Trimming removed 10 bases from V and 1 base from J, with 10 bases in between. CDR3: CAISFRNTGELFF. The CDR3 DNA is TGTGCCATCTCCTTCAGGAACACCGGGGAGCTGTTTTTT.

The V call is TRBV27, the J call TRBJ1-1; TRBD1 matches at 8 bases. The trim removed 8 bases at V and 7 bases at J, leaving 9 bases unmatched. This CDR3 has 13 residues. The V gene's germline CDR1 is MNHEY and CDR2 SMNVEV (reference sequence). The DNA for the CDR3 is TGTGCCAGCGGACGGACAGGGAAGGATGAAGCTTTCTTT. This translates into CASGRTGKDEAFF.

In this sample, this clone is medium-sized (0.01 to 0.1%). The chain employs TRBV10-3 and TRBJ2-7; tentatively, D is TRBD2 (5 bases). Trimming removed 6 bases from V and 4 bases from J, with 16 bases in between. Germline CDR1 is ENHRY and CDR2 is SYGVKD. The CDR3 totals 14 residues. Here the CDR3 DNA reads TGTGCCATCAGGGACCCGGGAAGCATGTACGAGCAGTACTTC. It is translated as CAIRDPGSMYEQYF.

In the case of this clone: Distinct nucleotide sequences in the sample also encode this CDR3. The chain carries TRBV30 and TRBJ1-1, with TRBD1 as a possible D gene (6 bases). Trimming cost V 2 bases and J 7 bases, with 26 bases left between them. The CDR3 spans 17 residues. Germline V CDR1 and CDR2: GTSNPN, SVGIG (reference sequence). The CDR3 reads CAWSRGGWGRGAGEAFF. The CDR3 DNA reads as TGTGCCTGGAGTCGGGGGGGTTGGGGCAGGGGTGCGGGTGAAGCTTTCTTT.

This sequence joins TRBV6-5 and TRBJ2-5; possible D gene TRBD2, 6 bases. In germline, CDR1 is MNHEY, CDR2 SVGAGI. Trimming took 3 bases from V and 2 from J, leaving 13 bases between them. This CDR3 has 15 residues. In nucleotides, the CDR3 is TGTGCCAGCAGTTATGAGGGTGGGACTCAAGAGACCCAGTACTTC. This translates into CASSYEGGTQETQYF.

The chain carries TRBV30 and TRBJ2-6, with D tentatively TRBD1 or TRBD2 (6 bases each). This CDR3 is built from 13 residues. Germline V lookup: CDR1 GTSNPN, CDR2 SVGIG (reference sequence). The ends were cut back, 8 bases at V and 2 bases at J, with 10 bases in the middle. The CDR3, as DNA: TGTGCCGGCCGGGGGCCTGGGGCCAACGTCCTGACTTTC. Translating it yields CAGRGPGANVLTF.

CDR3 region: CASSENTEAFF. The CDR3, as DNA: TGTGCCAGCAGCGAAAACACTGAAGCTTTCTTT. V gene TRBV13 combines with J gene TRBJ1-1, with D hard to call. The CDR3 totals 11 residues. V shed 5 bases and J shed 2 bases, with 3 bases lying between them. Looked up from germline, CDR1 is PRHDT and CDR2 is FYEKMQ (reference sequence).

V and J are TRBV6-5 and TRBJ1-6; no reliable D call. CDR3 length: 16 amino acids. Per germline, CDR1 MNHEY and CDR2 SVGAGI. V lost 2 bases, J lost 0 bases, and 8 bases lay in between. The CDR3 reads CASSYGWSSYNSPLHF. The CDR3 coding sequence is TGTGCCAGCAGTTACGGGTGGAGCTCCTATAATTCACCCCTCCACTTT.

V and J are TRBV6-5 and TRBJ2-3; TRBD2 matches at 9 bases. With V trimmed by 0 bases and J by 6 bases, 1 base remained unmatched. The V gene's germline CDR1 is MNHEY and CDR2 SVGAGI. There are 14 residues in the CDR3. CDR3 sequence (DNA): TGTGCCAGCAGTTACTCCCTAGCGGGGGATACGCAGTATTTT. Protein sequence: CASSYSLAGDTQYF.

The CDR3 loop reads CASRLVRRANYGYTF. The CDR3 nucleotides are TGTGCCAGCAGGCTCGTCAGGAGAGCTAACTATGGCTACACCTTC. This rearrangement joins TRBV28 to TRBJ1-2; D remains unclear. The CDR3 extends over 15 amino acids. Germline CDR1 is MDHEN and CDR2 is SYDVKM. The germline V and J ends were trimmed by 6 bases and 0 bases, with 14 bases remaining between them.

The chain links TRBV27 to TRBJ2-2; tentatively, D is TRBD2 (5 bases). Germline V gene sequence: CDR1 MNHEY, CDR2 SMNVEV (reference sequence). Trimming stripped 3 bases from V and 4 bases from J, with 15 bases between. The CDR3 is 16 amino acids. DNA for the CDR3: TGTGCCAGCAGTTTCCTAGCACACGAGGGCACCGGGGAGCTGTTTTTT. It yields the protein CASSFLAHEGTGELFF.

The V and J genes are TRBV28 and TRBJ1-2; D is unclear. V lost 8 bases and J lost 1, with 11 bases in between. CDR1 and CDR2 from the germline V gene are MDHEN and SYDVKM. The CDR3 sequence is 13 residues long. The CDR3 spells CASVSSLNYGYTF. The CDR3 region has the DNA TGTGCCAGCGTCAGCTCGCTTAACTATGGCTACACCTTC.

The V call is TRBV2, the J call TRBJ2-1, with D hard to call. V lost 5 bases and J lost 9, with 14 bases in between. Germline V CDR1 and CDR2: SNHLY, FYNNEI. The CDR3 spans 13 residues. In DNA, the CDR3 is TGTGCCAGCAGTTTCCAAGGTGCCGCTGAGCAGTTCTTC. This codes for CASSFQGAAEQFF.

J is TRBJ2-2 and V is TRBV29-1; TRBD2 agrees at 11 bases. Germline CDR1 is SQVTM and CDR2 is ANQGSEA. This CDR3 region has 15 residues. Trimming cost V 6 bases and J 4 bases; bases outside gene matches: 7. The CDR3 protein is CSVILAGEVTGELFF. In DNA, the CDR3 is TGCAGCGTGATACTAGCGGGAGAAGTCACCGGGGAGCTGTTTTTT.

This chain uses TRBV15 with TRBJ2-7; a possible D gene is TRBD2 (6 bases). The CDR3 totals 13 residues. Trimming cost V 5 bases and J 8 bases, with 16 bases left between them. The germline V gene encodes CDR1 LNHNV and CDR2 YYDKDF (reference sequence). The CDR3 sequence is CATSSTGGGKQYV. CDR3 nucleotide sequence: TGTGCCACCAGCTCTACGGGTGGGGGGAAGCAGTACGTC.

The chain uses TRBV7-9 and TRBJ2-5; D assignment may be TRBD1 or TRBD2 (5 bases each). Germline CDR1 and CDR2: SEHNR and FQNEAQ (reference sequence). V shed 5 bases and J shed 5 bases, with 9 bases lying between them. The CDR3 runs 12 residues. The CDR3 coding sequence is TGTGCCAGCAGCCCAGAGGGGGAGACCCAGTACTTC. Its translation is CASSPEGETQYF. The full variable domain, in which reference TRBV7-9 and TRBJ2-5 provide the parts outside the CDR3, is DTGVSQNPRHKITKRGQNVTFRCDPISEHNRLYWYRQTLGQGPEFLTYFQNEAQLEKSRLLSDRFSAERPKGSFSTLEIQRTEQGDSAMYLCASSPEGETQYFGPGTRLLVL.

The chain couples TRBV5-5 to TRBJ2-7; possibly TRBD2 for D (6 bases). Germline V lookup: CDR1 SGHKS, CDR2 YYEKEE (reference sequence). The CDR3 spans 14 residues. V lost 3 bases and J 2 bases, leaving 12 bases between the germline ends. For the CDR3, the DNA is TGTGCCAGCAGCTGGGGGGACCTTACCTACGAGCAGTACGTC. As protein: CASSWGDLTYEQYV.

The rearrangement uses TRBV27 and TRBJ2-1; 7 positions agree with TRBD1. CDR1 is MNHEY, CDR2 SMNVEV, per germline (reference sequence). The V and J ends lost 6 bases and 3 bases, in that order; junction bases with no gene match: 8. This CDR3 region has 15 residues. DNA of the CDR3: TGTGCCAGCAGCTATGGGGACAGAAGCTACAATGAGCAGTTCTTC. Translation: CASSYGDRSYNEQFF.

The chain's CDR3 is CASSQVVGTTYNEQFF. In nucleotides, the CDR3 is TGTGCCAGCAGCCAAGTAGTCGGTACTACCTACAATGAGCAGTTCTTC. This chain uses TRBV14 with TRBJ2-1; D uncertain. In germline, CDR1 is SGHDN, CDR2 FVKESK. The CDR3 loop spans 16 amino acids. Trimming cost V 1 base and J 2 bases, with 12 bases left between them.